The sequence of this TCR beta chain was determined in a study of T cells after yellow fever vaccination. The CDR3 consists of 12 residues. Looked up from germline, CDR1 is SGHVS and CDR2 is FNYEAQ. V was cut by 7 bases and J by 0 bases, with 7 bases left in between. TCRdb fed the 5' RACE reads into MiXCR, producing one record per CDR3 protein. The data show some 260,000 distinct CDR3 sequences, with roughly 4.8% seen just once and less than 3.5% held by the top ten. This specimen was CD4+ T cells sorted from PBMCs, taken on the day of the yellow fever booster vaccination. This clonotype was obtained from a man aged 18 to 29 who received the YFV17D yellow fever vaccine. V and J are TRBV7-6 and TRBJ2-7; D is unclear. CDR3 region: CASKKHSYEQYF. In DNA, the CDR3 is TGTGCCAGCAAGAAACACTCCTACGAGCAGTACTTC.